This T cell receptor beta chain was identified in a study of OX40 agonist ivuxolimab in advanced cancers. At the level of the study: In this trial design, patients received ivuxolimab intravenously at 0.01 to 10 mg/kg every 2 weeks. Study-level points and caveats: Expanded peripheral T cells had an undetermined antigen specificity.

This clone was detected once. Antigen: not known. CDR3 length: 17 amino acids. Germline V gene lookup returns CDR1 MDHEN and CDR2 SYDVKM. V was clipped by 3 bases and J by 0 bases, with 15 bases between them. Using immunoSEQ multiplex PCR, the repertoire was profiled, and TCRdb retains in-frame clones only, with some absent. Of roughly 100,000 clones listed, 85% to 95% were seen once; the top ten hold 0.26%. The sequences come from CD4+ or CD8+ T cells sorted from blood, collected in a trial of the OX40 agonist ivuxolimab. The chain recombines TRBV28 with TRBJ2-1, with D unresolved. The clonotype was recovered from an adult with an advanced solid tumor such as melanoma, head and neck, liver or kidney cancer. CDR3 coding DNA: TGTGCCAGCAGTTTCCGACGACCCCTTTCCTCCTACAATGAGCAGTTCTTC. Residues: CASSFRRPLSSYNEQFF.